Listed below are T cell receptor beta chains from one sample, sequenced in a study of blood T cells in healthy people across ages. TCRdb ran MiXCR on the 5' RACE reads and lists one entry per CDR3 protein. The sample includes fewer than 650,000 distinct CDR3 sequences, 25% to 35% seen only once; the top ten take 3% to 4%. These sequences were also reported in another study, on T cells of mothers and their children.

The sequencing sample was made of blood. Receptor source: a boy younger than 10 in good health. CDR3s include the opening cysteine and the closing phenylalanine or tryptophan. Each record gives: CDR3 protein, CDR3 DNA, D gene, J gene, clone size, V gene, CDR3 length. D genes are given only for firm matches. The size field is filled for only some rows; it gives once, few, many or a size class.

CDR3 protein: CASSLEGQSVRASGANVLTF
CDR3 DNA: TGTGCCAGCAGCTTAGAGGGGCAATCCGTCAGGGCTTCTGGGGCCAACGTCCTGACTTTC
D gene: -
J gene: TRBJ2-6
clone size: -
V gene: TRBV7-2
CDR3 length: 20

CDR3 protein: CASSVASGPTNEQFF
CDR3 DNA: TGTGCCAGCAGCGTAGCTTCGGGCCCCACAAATGAGCAGTTCTTC
D gene: -
J gene: TRBJ2-1
clone size: few
V gene: TRBV9
CDR3 length: 15

CDR3 protein: CSASLGGKNIQYF
CDR3 DNA: TGCAGTGCTAGCCTCGGGGGCAAAAACATTCAGTACTTC
D gene: -
J gene: TRBJ2-4
clone size: few
V gene: TRBV20-1
CDR3 length: 13

CDR3 protein: CASSQDRRGWGDTQYF
CDR3 DNA: TGCGCCAGCAGCCAAGATAGGAGGGGCTGGGGAGATACGCAGTATTTT
D gene: -
J gene: TRBJ2-3
clone size: -
V gene: TRBV4-1
CDR3 length: 16

CDR3 protein: CASSLAPTGVKRSSYNEQFF
CDR3 DNA: TGCGCCAGCAGCTTGGCCCCGACGGGGGTCAAGCGGAGCTCCTACAATGAGCAGTTCTTC
D gene: -
J gene: TRBJ2-1
clone size: -
V gene: TRBV5-1
CDR3 length: 20

CDR3 protein: CSARQGSNSPLHF
CDR3 DNA: TGCAGTGCGAGACAGGGTAGTAATTCACCCCTCCACTTT
D gene: TRBD1
J gene: TRBJ1-6
clone size: few
V gene: TRBV20-1
CDR3 length: 13

CDR3 protein: CATGGLSQETQYF
CDR3 DNA: TGTGCCACCGGCGGCCTATCCCAAGAGACCCAGTACTTC
D gene: -
J gene: TRBJ2-5
clone size: few
V gene: TRBV24-1
CDR3 length: 13

CDR3 protein: CATSRVGGLEICF
CDR3 DNA: TGTGCCACCAGCAGAGTGGGGGGACTAGAAATTTGTTTC
D gene: TRBD2
J gene: TRBJ2-4
clone size: -
V gene: TRBV15
CDR3 length: 13

CDR3 protein: CASSPSGTREYNEQFF
CDR3 DNA: TGTGCCAGCAGCCCTTCCGGGACTAGGGAGTACAATGAGCAGTTCTTC
D gene: TRBD2
J gene: TRBJ2-1
clone size: -
V gene: TRBV7-6
CDR3 length: 16

CDR3 protein: CASSQEGGFSEKLFF
CDR3 DNA: TGCGCCAGCAGCCAAGAAGGCGGGTTTTCTGAAAAACTGTTTTTT
D gene: -
J gene: TRBJ1-4
clone size: few
V gene: TRBV4-1
CDR3 length: 15

CDR3 protein: CSVATGTAEQFF
CDR3 DNA: TGCAGCGTAGCTACAGGGACCGCTGAGCAGTTCTTC
D gene: -
J gene: TRBJ2-1
clone size: few
V gene: TRBV29-1
CDR3 length: 12

CDR3 protein: CSARDLSSGSGEQYF
CDR3 DNA: TGCAGTGCTAGAGATCTGTCTAGCGGGAGTGGTGAGCAGTACTTC
D gene: TRBD2
J gene: TRBJ2-5
clone size: -
V gene: TRBV20-1
CDR3 length: 15

CDR3 protein: CAVSGQGTDEQYF
CDR3 DNA: TGTGCCGTATCGGGACAGGGTACCGACGAGCAGTACTTC
D gene: TRBD1
J gene: TRBJ2-7
clone size: many
V gene: TRBV10-3
CDR3 length: 13

CDR3 protein: CASSRSLAESSYNEQFF
CDR3 DNA: TGTGCCAGCAGCCGTTCCCTAGCGGAAAGCTCCTACAATGAGCAGTTCTTC
D gene: TRBD2
J gene: TRBJ2-1
clone size: -
V gene: TRBV6-1
CDR3 length: 17

CDR3 protein: CASSYSGGEQFF
CDR3 DNA: TGTGCCAGCTCCTATAGCGGGGGTGAGCAGTTCTTC
D gene: TRBD2
J gene: TRBJ2-1
clone size: few
V gene: TRBV12-3/TRBV12-4
CDR3 length: 12

CDR3 protein: CASSFGTYEQFF
CDR3 DNA: TGTGCCAGCAGCTTTGGGACTTATGAGCAGTTCTTC
D gene: -
J gene: TRBJ2-1
clone size: few
V gene: TRBV7-9
CDR3 length: 12

CDR3 protein: CASSDGSLNSPLHF
CDR3 DNA: TGTGCCAGCAGCGATGGGTCCCTTAATTCACCCCTCCACTTT
D gene: -
J gene: TRBJ1-6
clone size: few
V gene: TRBV9
CDR3 length: 14

CDR3 protein: CASSQRVTGTKYQETQYF
CDR3 DNA: TGTGCCAGCAGCCAGAGGGTTACCGGGACAAAGTACCAAGAGACCCAGTACTTC
D gene: -
J gene: TRBJ2-5
clone size: -
V gene: TRBV3-1
CDR3 length: 18

CDR3 protein: CATSDWRPNNSPLHF
CDR3 DNA: TGTGCCACCAGTGATTGGCGCCCCAACAATTCACCCCTCCACTTT
D gene: -
J gene: TRBJ1-6
clone size: -
V gene: TRBV24-1
CDR3 length: 15

CDR3 protein: CASSPQGQGRVVLTF
CDR3 DNA: TGTGCCAGCAGCCCACAAGGACAGGGGCGGGTCGTCCTGACTTTC
D gene: TRBD1
J gene: TRBJ2-6
clone size: few
V gene: TRBV5-5
CDR3 length: 15

CDR3 protein: CASSPGFLLDTGELFF
CDR3 DNA: TGTGCCAGCAGTCCGGGATTCCTTTTGGACACCGGGGAGCTGTTTTTT
D gene: -
J gene: TRBJ2-2
clone size: -
V gene: TRBV6-1
CDR3 length: 16

CDR3 protein: CASNTGGQETQYF
CDR3 DNA: TGTGCCAGCAATACAGGGGGCCAAGAGACCCAGTACTTC
D gene: TRBD1
J gene: TRBJ2-5
clone size: -
V gene: TRBV9
CDR3 length: 13

CDR3 protein: CASTPTYGETQYF
CDR3 DNA: TGCGCCAGCACCCCAACATACGGGGAGACCCAGTACTTC
D gene: -
J gene: TRBJ2-5
clone size: -
V gene: TRBV23-1
CDR3 length: 13

CDR3 protein: CASSSEPRTGGNGYTF
CDR3 DNA: TGTGCCAGCAGCTCAGAGCCAAGGACAGGGGGAAATGGCTACACCTTC
D gene: TRBD1
J gene: TRBJ1-2
clone size: -
V gene: TRBV7-2
CDR3 length: 16

CDR3 protein: CASSLAGQDTQYF
CDR3 DNA: TGTGCCAGCAGCCTAGCGGGACAAGATACGCAGTATTTT
D gene: TRBD2
J gene: TRBJ2-3
clone size: few
V gene: TRBV5-6
CDR3 length: 13

CDR3 protein: CASSSTDLAGGYSYEQYF
CDR3 DNA: TGTGCCAGCAGTTCGACCGACTTAGCGGGGGGATACTCCTACGAGCAGTACTTC
D gene: TRBD2
J gene: TRBJ2-7
clone size: few
V gene: TRBV6-5
CDR3 length: 18

CDR3 protein: CASRQGGILAKNIQYF
CDR3 DNA: TGCGCCAGCAGACAGGGGGGCATACTAGCCAAAAACATTCAGTACTTC
D gene: TRBD1
J gene: TRBJ2-4
clone size: few
V gene: TRBV5-1
CDR3 length: 16

CDR3 protein: CASCATGDLEAFF
CDR3 DNA: TGTGCCTCCTGTGCTACGGGGGACCTCGAAGCTTTCTTT
D gene: -
J gene: TRBJ1-1
clone size: -
V gene: TRBV12-3/TRBV12-4
CDR3 length: 13

CDR3 protein: CSARVLALSTDTQYF
CDR3 DNA: TGCAGTGCTAGAGTCTTAGCCCTAAGCACAGATACGCAGTATTTT
D gene: -
J gene: TRBJ2-3
clone size: -
V gene: TRBV20-1
CDR3 length: 15

CDR3 protein: CATKWRDQETQYF
CDR3 DNA: TGTGCCACCAAGTGGCGGGACCAAGAGACCCAGTACTTC
D gene: -
J gene: TRBJ2-5
clone size: -
V gene: TRBV2
CDR3 length: 13

CDR3 protein: CASSSAPSGVTEAFF
CDR3 DNA: TGTGCCAGCAGCTCAGCCCCCAGCGGGGTCACTGAAGCTTTCTTT
D gene: -
J gene: TRBJ1-1
clone size: -
V gene: TRBV7-6
CDR3 length: 15

CDR3 protein: CASSQVHLATGELFF
CDR3 DNA: TGTGCCAGCAGCCAAGTACATCTAGCGACCGGGGAGCTGTTTTTT
D gene: -
J gene: TRBJ2-2
clone size: few
V gene: TRBV14
CDR3 length: 15

CDR3 protein: CSVGAGGYEQYF
CDR3 DNA: TGCAGCGTTGGGGCAGGGGGCTACGAGCAGTACTTC
D gene: TRBD1
J gene: TRBJ2-7
clone size: few
V gene: TRBV29-1
CDR3 length: 12

CDR3 protein: CASSLSQGDEAFF
CDR3 DNA: TGTGCCAGCAGCCTAAGCCAGGGGGATGAAGCTTTCTTT
D gene: TRBD1
J gene: TRBJ1-1
clone size: -
V gene: TRBV11-3
CDR3 length: 13

CDR3 protein: CASSGAGGGEQYF
CDR3 DNA: TGTGCCAGCAGTGGGGCAGGGGGAGGCGAGCAGTACTTC
D gene: -
J gene: TRBJ2-7
clone size: few
V gene: TRBV2
CDR3 length: 13

CDR3 protein: CASSIGARSSGNTIYF
CDR3 DNA: TGTGCCAGTAGTATCGGCGCCCGATCCTCTGGAAACACCATATATTTT
D gene: -
J gene: TRBJ1-3
clone size: once
V gene: TRBV19
CDR3 length: 16

CDR3 protein: CASSLLTNTDTQYF
CDR3 DNA: TGCGCCAGCAGCCTCCTGACTAACACAGATACGCAGTATTTT
D gene: -
J gene: TRBJ2-3
clone size: -
V gene: TRBV5-1
CDR3 length: 14

CDR3 protein: CASTSLTRPQGAYEQYF
CDR3 DNA: TGTGCCAGCACCTCGTTAACGAGGCCCCAGGGGGCCTACGAGCAGTACTTC
D gene: TRBD1
J gene: TRBJ2-7
clone size: -
V gene: TRBV6-1
CDR3 length: 17

CDR3 protein: CASSLGGNLNIQYF
CDR3 DNA: TGCGCCAGCAGCTTAGGAGGGAATTTGAACATTCAGTACTTC
D gene: -
J gene: TRBJ2-4
clone size: -
V gene: TRBV7-2
CDR3 length: 14